This section outlines one TCR beta chain sequence together with its context. What it binds is not known. This entry belongs to a study of monozygotic twins with inflammatory bowel disease. TCRdb reworked the 5' RACE reads into one entry per CDR3 protein, no DNA. The table for this sample gives about 350,000 distinct CDR3 sequences. Looked up from germline, CDR1 is DFQATT and CDR2 is SNEGSKA (reference sequence). This CDR3 spans 13 amino acids. Regarding the study as a whole: No difference was seen in repertoire similarity between concordant and discordant twins, possibly from limited power.

Researchers isolated total RNA from whole blood without sorting T cells. This chain joins TRBV20-1 and TRBJ2-5; lacking DNA, the TRBD1 call made by TCRdb goes unchecked. The sample consisted of blood. The source is a human donor with ulcerative colitis or Crohn's disease, or a healthy co-twin of an affected twin (not recorded which). CDR3 region: CSASVRQGETQYF.